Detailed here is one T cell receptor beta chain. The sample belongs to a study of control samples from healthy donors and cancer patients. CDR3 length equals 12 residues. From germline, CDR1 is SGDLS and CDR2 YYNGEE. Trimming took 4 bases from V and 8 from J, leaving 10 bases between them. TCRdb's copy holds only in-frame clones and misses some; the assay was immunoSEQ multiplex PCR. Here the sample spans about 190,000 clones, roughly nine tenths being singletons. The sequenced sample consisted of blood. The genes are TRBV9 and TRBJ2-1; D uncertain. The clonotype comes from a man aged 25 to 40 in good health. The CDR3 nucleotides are TGTGCCAGCAGCCCGCGTGGGGATGAGCAGTTCTTC. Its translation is CASSPRGDEQFF. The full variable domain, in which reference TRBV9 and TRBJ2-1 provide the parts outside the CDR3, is DSGVTQTPKHLITATGQRVTLRCSPRSGDLSVYWYQQSLDQGLQFLIQYYNGEERAKGNILERFSAQQFPDLHSELNLSSLELGDSALYFCASSPRGDEQFFGPGTRLTVL.